These 19 T cell receptor beta chains originate from one sample sequenced in a study of response to subunit inactivated influenza vaccine. TCRdb used MiXCR to reprocess the RT-PCR reads, holding one entry per CDR3 protein. The sample has about 240,000 distinct CDR3 sequences; approximately 12% are singletons. The sequencing here drew on non-naive T cells sorted from PBMCs, taken 14 to 15 days before vaccination. The receptor source for this set is a man in his forties or fifties who received an inactivated influenza vaccine.

The sample holds one count of this clonotype. The V gene is TRBV24-1, the J gene TRBJ1-2; weak D call: TRBD1 (6 bases). Germline CDR1 KGHDR, CDR2 SFDVKD. The CDR3 runs to 14 residues. Trimming stripped 2 bases from V and 3 bases from J, with 9 bases between. The CDR3 spells CATSDSQGDYGYTF. CDR3 nucleotide sequence: TGTGCCACCAGTGATTCACAGGGAGACTATGGCTACACCTTC.

The V gene is TRBV20-1, the J gene TRBJ2-3, with 10 bases that match TRBD2. From germline, CDR1 is DFQATT and CDR2 SNEGSKA (reference sequence). The CDR3 loop spans 15 amino acids. J was trimmed by 7 bases and V by 6 bases; bases with no gene match: 13. The CDR3 nucleotides read TGCAGTGCCACCGGGACTAGCGCTTTTCACAATACGCAGTATTTT. It yields the protein CSATGTSAFHNTQYF.

V gene TRBV19 combines with J gene TRBJ2-7; D is unresolved. The V end lost 3 bases, the J end lost 3 bases, and 9 bases lay between the germline ends. Germline V CDR1 and CDR2: LNHDA, SQIVND (reference sequence). There are 13 residues in the CDR3. CDR3 in DNA: TGTGCCAGTAGTATCTCCATAGACTACGAGCAGTACTTC. Translated: CASSISIDYEQYF.

This clonotype has a handful of counts. V is TRBV15 and J is TRBJ2-2, with D possibly matching TRBD1 (5 bases). Germline CDR1 is LNHNV and CDR2 is YYDKDF (reference sequence). This CDR3 comprises 15 residues. Trimming removed 3 bases from V and 4 bases from J, with 12 bases in between. CDR3: CATSRVRELTGELFF. CDR3 sequence (DNA): TGTGCCACCAGCAGGGTCAGGGAACTCACCGGGGAGCTGTTTTTT.

This clonotype was found many times. The V call is TRBV27, the J call TRBJ2-3; D unresolved. Per the germline V gene, CDR1 is MNHEY and CDR2 is SMNVEV (reference sequence). The CDR3 runs 14 residues. V lost 2 bases and J lost 3, with 9 bases in between. The CDR3 spells CASSLSWGTDTQYF. DNA of the CDR3: TGTGCCAGCAGTTTAAGTTGGGGAACAGATACGCAGTATTTT.

This clonotype was detected many times. V gene TRBV7-2 combines with J gene TRBJ1-5, with D maybe TRBD1 (5 bases). The V and J ends lost 6 bases and 6 bases respectively, with 15 bases between them. From germline, CDR1 is SGHTA and CDR2 FQGNSA. The CDR3 loop spans 14 amino acids. In nucleotides, the CDR3 is TGTGCCAGCAGTGCCGGGACGGTGGGTCAGCCCCAGCATTTT. Translation: CASSAGTVGQPQHF.

Only a few counts were recorded for this clonotype. The V call is TRBV5-1, the J call TRBJ1-4; 7 positions match TRBD1. V lost 3 bases, J lost 2 bases, and 13 bases stayed unmatched. The CDR3 consists of 18 residues. Per germline, CDR1 SGHRS and CDR2 YFSETQ. This chain's CDR3 is CASSWAVTGLLTNEKLFF. DNA of the CDR3: TGCGCCAGCAGCTGGGCCGTGACAGGGTTACTCACTAATGAAAAACTGTTTTTT.

This rearrangement joins TRBV7-6 to TRBJ2-6, with 7 bases aligning to TRBD1. J gave up 0 bases and V 2 bases, and 22 bases lay outside the gene matches. The CDR3 runs to 23 residues. Germline CDR1 SGHVS, CDR2 FNYEAQ. The chain's CDR3 is CASSLKRPLPGQRYSSGANVLTF. DNA of the CDR3: TGTGCCAGCAGCTTAAAAAGACCTCTGCCGGGACAGAGATACAGCTCTGGGGCCAACGTCCTGACTTTC. The variable domain in full, completed from reference TRBV7-6 and TRBJ2-6, reads GAGVSQSPRYKVTKRGQDVALRCDPISGHVSLYWYRQALGQGPEFLTYFNYEAQQDKSGLPNDRFSAERPEGSISTLTIQRTEQRDSAMYRCASSLKRPLPGQRYSSGANVLTFGAGSRLTVL.

This clonotype was recorded a few times. The chain recombines TRBV3-1 with TRBJ2-7, with a tentative D call TRBD2 (6 bases). The germline V and J ends were trimmed by 4 bases and 2 bases, with 15 bases remaining between them. Germline assignment: CDR1 LGHDT and CDR2 YNNKEL (reference sequence). The CDR3 runs to 15 residues. The CDR3 region is CASSLGIAGTYEQYF. In nucleotides, the CDR3 is TGTGCCAGCAGCCTAGGGATTGCGGGAACCTACGAGCAGTACTTC.

This clonotype was counted many times. The chain carries TRBV12-3 or TRBV12-4 and TRBJ1-5; TRBD1 aligns across 11 bases. J gave up 2 bases and V 4 bases, and 1 base lay outside the gene matches. The CDR3 loop spans 15 amino acids. The CDR3, as DNA: TGTGCCAGCAGTTGGACAGGGGGCGGCAATCAGCCCCAGCATTTT. As protein: CASSWTGGGNQPQHF.

This clonotype was observed a handful of times. The CDR3 reads CASTSSGGGGYTF. CDR3 coding DNA: TGTGCCAGCACCAGCTCGGGGGGCGGGGGCTACACCTTC. This sequence joins TRBV6-1 and TRBJ1-2, with D maybe TRBD1 (6 bases). The CDR3 sequence is 13 residues long. Germline CDR1 and CDR2: MNHNS and SASEGT. V was clipped by 7 bases and J by 8 bases, with 17 bases between them.

This clonotype was counted only a few times. The rearrangement uses TRBV28 and TRBJ2-7, with D possibly matching TRBD2 (6 bases). The V gene lost 3 bases and the J gene lost 0 bases, with 15 bases spanning the gap. Germline CDR1 reads MDHEN; CDR2 reads SYDVKM. The CDR3 contains 16 residues. CDR3 amino acids: CASSFLGRDFSYEQYF. The CDR3 DNA reads as TGTGCCAGCAGTTTTTTGGGGCGGGACTTCTCCTACGAGCAGTACTTC.

The rearrangement links TRBV21-1 to TRBJ2-2; the listed D gene, TRBD1, was not tested against the DNA. TRBV21-1 is labeled a pseudogene. The CDR3 loop spans 18 amino acids. CDR3 region: CASTPLHSGRRGTGELFF. Written as DNA, the CDR3 is TGTGCCAGCACCCCACTCCATTCAGGGCGGCGAGGCACCGGGGAGCTGTTTTTT.

This clonotype was counted ten times or more. V gene TRBV27 combines with J gene TRBJ2-1, with 11 bases identical to TRBD2. V shed 5 bases and J 5 bases; nucleotides not matched to a gene: 8. The CDR3 is 16 residues long. Germline V gives CDR1 MNHEY, CDR2 SMNVEV (reference sequence). CDR3 amino acids: CASSAAGLAAHNEQFF. In DNA form, the CDR3 reads TGTGCCAGCAGTGCCGCGGGACTAGCGGCTCACAATGAGCAGTTCTTC.

This chain links TRBV6-2 or TRBV6-3 with TRBJ2-2; D call uncertain. This CDR3 spans 15 amino acids. V was shortened by 6 bases and J by 6 bases, with 17 bases between the two germline ends. The germline CDR1 and CDR2 sequences are MNHEY and SVGEGT. The CDR3: CASSPHIGWAGELFF. The CDR3 DNA follows: TGTGCCAGCAGCCCGCATATAGGGTGGGCCGGGGAGCTGTTTTTT.

This clonotype was detected ten times or more. DNA for the CDR3: TGTGCCAGCAGCTTAGGGGCCCGGGACGGAGCCTACGAGCAGTACTTC. Amino acids: CASSLGARDGAYEQYF. The chain is built from TRBV7-9 and TRBJ2-7; either TRBD1 or TRBD2 may fit D (5 bases each). V lost 1 base and J 2 bases, leaving 15 bases between the germline ends. The CDR3 is made up of 16 amino acids. Germline V lookup: CDR1 SEHNR, CDR2 FQNEAQ (reference sequence).

This clonotype occurred many times. CDR3 protein: CASSGIWTVYNEQFF. CDR3 in DNA: TGTGCCAGCAGCGGGATTTGGACAGTCTACAATGAGCAGTTCTTC. The chain couples TRBV5-5 to TRBJ2-1; tentative D call: TRBD1 (6 bases). V dropped 4 bases and J dropped 3 bases, with 14 bases sitting between them. The CDR3 runs 15 residues. Germline-derived CDR1 and CDR2 are SGHKS and YYEKEE (reference sequence).

This clonotype was seen only a few times. V and J are TRBV5-1 and TRBJ2-7; a possible D gene is TRBD2 (6 bases). The CDR3 totals 16 residues. Germline V gene sequence: CDR1 SGHRS, CDR2 YFSETQ. Trimming shortened V by 1 base and J by 5 bases, and 19 bases separated the two germline ends. The CDR3 DNA sequence: TGCGCCAGCAGCTTGAATAACCTCGGAGGGATCAACGAGCAGTACTTC. Translated: CASSLNNLGGINEQYF.

This clonotype was found many times. J is TRBJ1-2 and V is TRBV3-1, with D unresolved. The CDR3 is 14 amino acids. Trimming shortened V by 0 bases and J by 6 bases, and 11 bases separated the two germline ends. CDR1 is LGHDT, CDR2 YNNKEL, per germline (reference sequence). The DNA for the CDR3 is TGTGCCAGCAGCCAAGATCTAAACGGGGATGGCTACACCTTC. It translates to CASSQDLNGDGYTF.